The sequence of this T cell receptor (beta chain) was determined in a study of blood T cell repertoires in COVID-19. Study context: Sites in the United States, Italy and Spain provided acute and convalescent COVID-19 samples. PBMCs, B-cell-depleted T cells, or T cells provided the cDNA or gDNA that made up the material.

V lost 0 bases, J lost 2 bases, and 10 bases lay in between. CDR1 is LGHNA, CDR2 YSLEER, per germline. The CDR3 has 15 amino acids. The authors' processing: The assay estimated nucleated cells by amplifying reference gene primers. The assay was immunoSEQ multiplex PCR, and TCRdb's table has in-frame clones only and misses some. Clone size and the V and J calls come from that table; the DNA yielded D and trimming. The sample lists approximately 38,000 clones; just under 85% were seen once. Specimen: peripheral blood. The genes are TRBV4-3 and TRBJ1-1; D is undetermined. This TCR came from a human donor with acute or convalescent COVID-19. The donor label of this sample is uncertain. The CDR3 DNA is TGCGCCAGCAGCCAAGATCTATTGAAAAACACTGAAGCTTTCTTT. Protein: CASSQDLLKNTEAFF.